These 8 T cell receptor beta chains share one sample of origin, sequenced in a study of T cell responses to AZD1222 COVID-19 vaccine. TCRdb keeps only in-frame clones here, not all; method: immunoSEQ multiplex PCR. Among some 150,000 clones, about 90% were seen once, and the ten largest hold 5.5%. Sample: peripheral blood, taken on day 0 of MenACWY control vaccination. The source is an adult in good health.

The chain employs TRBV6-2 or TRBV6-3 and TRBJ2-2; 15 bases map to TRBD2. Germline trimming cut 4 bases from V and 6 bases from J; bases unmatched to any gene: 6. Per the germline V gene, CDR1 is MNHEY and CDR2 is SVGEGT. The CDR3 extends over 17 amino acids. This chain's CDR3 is CASSLRRTSGRAGELFF. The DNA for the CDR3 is TGTGCCAGCAGTTTGCGCAGGACTAGCGGGAGGGCCGGGGAGCTGTTTTTT.

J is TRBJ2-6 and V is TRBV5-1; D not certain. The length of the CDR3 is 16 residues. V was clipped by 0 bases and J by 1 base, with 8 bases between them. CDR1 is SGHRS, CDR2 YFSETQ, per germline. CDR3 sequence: CASSLAPGSGANVLTF. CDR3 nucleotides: TGCGCCAGCAGCTTGGCCCCCGGATCTGGGGCCAACGTCCTGACTTTC.

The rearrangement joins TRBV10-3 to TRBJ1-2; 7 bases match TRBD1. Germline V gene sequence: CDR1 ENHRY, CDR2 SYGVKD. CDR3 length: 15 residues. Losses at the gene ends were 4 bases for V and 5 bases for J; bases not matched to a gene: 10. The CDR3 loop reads CAISAPERGLYGYTF. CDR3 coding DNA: TGTGCCATCAGTGCCCCGGAGAGGGGGCTGTATGGCTACACCTTC.

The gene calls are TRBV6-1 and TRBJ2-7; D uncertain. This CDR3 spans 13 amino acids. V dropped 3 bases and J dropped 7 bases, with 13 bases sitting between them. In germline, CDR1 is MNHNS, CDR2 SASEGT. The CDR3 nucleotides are TGTGCCAGCAGTGAGACCTTCGTGGGGGAGCAGTACGTC. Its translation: CASSETFVGEQYV.

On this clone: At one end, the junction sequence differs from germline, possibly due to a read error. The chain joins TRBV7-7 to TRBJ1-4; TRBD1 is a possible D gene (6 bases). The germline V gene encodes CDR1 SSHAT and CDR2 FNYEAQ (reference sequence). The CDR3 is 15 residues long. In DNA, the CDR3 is TGTGCTAGCAGCCAAAATACAGGGTTAAGCGAAAAACTGTTTTTT. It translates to CASSQNTGLSEKLFF.

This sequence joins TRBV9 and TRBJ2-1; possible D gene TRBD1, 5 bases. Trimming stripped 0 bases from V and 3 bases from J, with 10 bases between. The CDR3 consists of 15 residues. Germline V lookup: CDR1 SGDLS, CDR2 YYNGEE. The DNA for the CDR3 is TGTGCCAGCAGCGTAGACGGCAGGGACTACAATGAGCAGTTCTTC. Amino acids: CASSVDGRDYNEQFF.

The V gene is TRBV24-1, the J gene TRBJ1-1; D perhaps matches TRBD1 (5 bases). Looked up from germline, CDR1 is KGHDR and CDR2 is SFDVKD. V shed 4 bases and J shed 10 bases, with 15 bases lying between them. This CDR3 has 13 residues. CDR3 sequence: CATSDPGRDGAFF. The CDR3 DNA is TGTGCCACCAGTGACCCAGGACGGGACGGAGCTTTCTTT.

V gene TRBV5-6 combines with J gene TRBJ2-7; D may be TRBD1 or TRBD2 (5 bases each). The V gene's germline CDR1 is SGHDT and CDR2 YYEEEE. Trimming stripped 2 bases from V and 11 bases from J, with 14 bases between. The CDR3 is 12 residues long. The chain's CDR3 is CASSFTGTVEYF. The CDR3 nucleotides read TGTGCCAGCAGCTTTACCGGGACGGTGGAGTACTTC.